The rows below give T cell receptor beta chains drawn from one sample of a study of beta chain features in type 1 diabetes. The data were produced by immunoSEQ multiplex PCR, yet TCRdb's version contains in-frame clones alone and is incomplete. The sample yields approximately 57,000 clones, roughly half seen once. Sequenced material: Tregs from blood. These TCRs come from a woman between 40 and 50 years old with type 1 diabetes. Each CDR3 is given with its conserved first and last residue. Each record gives: V gene, clone size, J gene, CDR3 protein. Expanded clones get a size class; other rows say once, few or many, or leave the size out.

v_gene: TRBV4-2
abundance: NA
j_gene: TRBJ2-1
CDR3aa: CASSQELGTGGIGERNEQFF

v_gene: TRBV6-5
abundance: NA
j_gene: TRBJ1-6
CDR3aa: CASSYGGYSPLHF

v_gene: TRBV9
abundance: once
j_gene: TRBJ2-7
CDR3aa: CASSVDYGPYEQYF

v_gene: TRBV27
abundance: NA
j_gene: TRBJ1-2
CDR3aa: CASSFAGSYGYTF

v_gene: TRBV2
abundance: once
j_gene: NA
CDR3aa: CASSEVRDFNSEQYF

v_gene: TRBV5-5
abundance: NA
j_gene: TRBJ1-6
CDR3aa: CASRGDRDNSPLHF

v_gene: TRBV19
abundance: NA
j_gene: TRBJ2-2
CDR3aa: CASSIPGLLFANTGELFF

v_gene: TRBV11-3
abundance: NA
j_gene: TRBJ1-1
CDR3aa: CASGTQGGTEAFF

v_gene: TRBV18
abundance: NA
j_gene: TRBJ1-1
CDR3aa: CASSPGTDTEAFF

v_gene: TRBV15
abundance: NA
j_gene: TRBJ2-1
CDR3aa: CATSRGGVDEQFF

v_gene: TRBV7-2
abundance: NA
j_gene: TRBJ1-1
CDR3aa: CASSSTGTEAFF

v_gene: TRBV7-2
abundance: NA
j_gene: TRBJ1-3
CDR3aa: CASSLTGSNSGNTIYF

v_gene: TRBV7-6
abundance: NA
j_gene: TRBJ2-1
CDR3aa: CASSSSGTSYNEQFF

v_gene: TRBV14
abundance: few
j_gene: TRBJ2-7
CDR3aa: CASSPGVQQYF

v_gene: TRBV6-4
abundance: once
j_gene: TRBJ2-3
CDR3aa: CASSSGSGTDTQYF

v_gene: TRBV9
abundance: few
j_gene: TRBJ2-3
CDR3aa: CASSDLTASTDTQYF

v_gene: TRBV28
abundance: few
j_gene: TRBJ2-1
CDR3aa: CASSWTSGRYEQFF

v_gene: TRBV2
abundance: NA
j_gene: TRBJ2-1
CDR3aa: CASNSCNEQFF

v_gene: TRBV5-1
abundance: NA
j_gene: TRBJ2-5
CDR3aa: CASSSGGWGLQETQYF

v_gene: TRBV7-2
abundance: NA
j_gene: TRBJ2-2
CDR3aa: CASSLRQGASGELFF

v_gene: TRBV7-2
abundance: NA
j_gene: TRBJ2-7
CDR3aa: CASSSLAGGFSVSYEQYF

v_gene: TRBV5-1
abundance: NA
j_gene: TRBJ1-1
CDR3aa: CASSSAGSGTEAFF

v_gene: TRBV4-2
abundance: NA
j_gene: TRBJ2-5
CDR3aa: CASSQGFGTQYF

v_gene: TRBV5-4
abundance: NA
j_gene: TRBJ2-2
CDR3aa: CASSPRQGRAAGELFF

v_gene: TRBV6-1
abundance: few
j_gene: TRBJ1-1
CDR3aa: CASRWEMNTEAFF

v_gene: TRBV7-8
abundance: NA
j_gene: TRBJ1-6
CDR3aa: CASSLDEFNSPLHF

v_gene: TRBV7-2
abundance: few
j_gene: TRBJ1-1
CDR3aa: CASSLARGSEAFF

v_gene: TRBV7-2
abundance: NA
j_gene: TRBJ2-7
CDR3aa: CASSRRGEQYF

v_gene: TRBV6-6
abundance: NA
j_gene: TRBJ2-7
CDR3aa: CASSYFRTQYEQYF

v_gene: TRBV4-3
abundance: NA
j_gene: TRBJ1-5
CDR3aa: CASSQVWGGGNQPQHF

v_gene: TRBV9
abundance: NA
j_gene: TRBJ2-1
CDR3aa: CASSVELAGVREQFF

v_gene: TRBV6-5
abundance: NA
j_gene: TRBJ1-1
CDR3aa: CASNSPLNTEAFF

v_gene: TRBV5-1
abundance: NA
j_gene: TRBJ1-1
CDR3aa: CASSYGGTLMNTEAFF

v_gene: TRBV5-1
abundance: NA
j_gene: TRBJ2-7
CDR3aa: CASSYAPTGSSYEQYF

v_gene: TRBV7-9
abundance: NA
j_gene: TRBJ2-1
CDR3aa: CASSLAGSRGFYNEQFF

v_gene: TRBV7-2
abundance: NA
j_gene: TRBJ2-5
CDR3aa: CASSPRLAGGETQYF

v_gene: TRBV28
abundance: NA
j_gene: TRBJ2-5
CDR3aa: CASSLLAGDQETQYF

v_gene: TRBV7-9
abundance: few
j_gene: TRBJ1-1
CDR3aa: CASSFFGGLAEAFF

v_gene: TRBV7-7
abundance: NA
j_gene: TRBJ2-1
CDR3aa: CASSLESSGTGGNEQFF

v_gene: TRBV5-5
abundance: NA
j_gene: TRBJ2-7
CDR3aa: CASSSQTGFTYEQYF

v_gene: TRBV4-2
abundance: NA
j_gene: TRBJ1-2
CDR3aa: CASSQDGGGANYGYTF

v_gene: TRBV28
abundance: few
j_gene: TRBJ1-5
CDR3aa: CASSLVGGSNQPQHF

v_gene: TRBV7-9
abundance: few
j_gene: TRBJ2-7
CDR3aa: CASSLTGQGPYEQYF

v_gene: TRBV28
abundance: NA
j_gene: TRBJ1-5
CDR3aa: CASSPPGTGFGQPQHF

v_gene: TRBV19
abundance: NA
j_gene: TRBJ1-1
CDR3aa: CAVGDPGFMNTEAFF

v_gene: TRBV27
abundance: NA
j_gene: TRBJ1-5
CDR3aa: CASSFREAAVNQPQHF

v_gene: TRBV2
abundance: once
j_gene: TRBJ1-5
CDR3aa: CASSRTGGGYSNQPQHF

v_gene: TRBV5-4
abundance: NA
j_gene: TRBJ2-1
CDR3aa: CASSLASYNEQFF

v_gene: TRBV5-1
abundance: NA
j_gene: TRBJ2-2
CDR3aa: CASSSREAGELFF

v_gene: TRBV7-3
abundance: NA
j_gene: TRBJ1-1
CDR3aa: CASSFTTGTGAEAFF

v_gene: TRBV7-7
abundance: NA
j_gene: TRBJ2-1
CDR3aa: CASSPYSGSSYNEQFF

v_gene: TRBV2
abundance: few
j_gene: TRBJ2-3
CDR3aa: CASRVRDFPTDTQYF

v_gene: TRBV7-2
abundance: NA
j_gene: TRBJ2-5
CDR3aa: CASSFGTGETQYF